Below are 32 T cell receptor beta chains sequenced from a single sample in a study of blood T cells in healthy people across ages. Combining a sample-barcoded 5' primer with a J-beta primer mix, a second PCR ran for roughly 7 to 12 cycles. TCRdb reprocessed the 5' RACE reads with MiXCR, giving one entry per CDR3 protein. The sample shows roughly 1,700,000 distinct CDR3 sequences, 28% of them seen only once. Sequenced sample: blood. The receptors stem from a young woman in good health.

Only a few counts were recorded for this clonotype. Its ends do not fully match the called genes, so a read error is possible. This chain uses TRBV6-5 with TRBJ2-7; D unclear. This CDR3 region has 15 residues. Looked up from germline, CDR1 is MNHEY and CDR2 is SVGAGI. In DNA form, the CDR3 reads TGTACCAGCAGGATTTATGCGGACCCATCCTACGAGCAGTACTTC. This gives the protein CTSRIYADPSYEQYF.

CDR3 DNA sequence: TGTGCCAGCACCTCGGGAGGGAGTAGCACTGAAGCTTTCTTT. Its translation: CASTSGGSSTEAFF. V is TRBV7-3 and J is TRBJ1-1; no clear D. Trimming removed 7 bases at V and 4 bases at J, with 16 bases between. Looked up from germline, CDR1 is SGHTA and CDR2 is FQGTGA. The CDR3 has 14 residues.

This clonotype was counted only a few times. This chain joins TRBV7-2 and TRBJ2-3, with D perhaps given as TRBD1 or TRBD2 (5 bases each). V lost 4 bases, J lost 2 bases, and 16 bases lay in between. CDR3 length equals 16 residues. Germline lookup yields CDR1 SGHTA and CDR2 FQGNSA. CDR3 nucleotide sequence: TGTGCCAGCAGCTCGGGGCCAACCCCCCTCACAGATACGCAGTATTTT. The encoded protein is CASSSGPTPLTDTQYF.

V gene TRBV9 combines with J gene TRBJ2-3; 7 bases align to TRBD2. Germline V lookup: CDR1 SGDLS, CDR2 YYNGEE. The CDR3 has 16 residues. J was trimmed by 6 bases and V by 2 bases; bases with no gene match: 12. The CDR3 spells CASSVAAGEGRDTQYF. As DNA, the CDR3 is TGTGCCAGCAGCGTTGCTGCGGGGGAGGGAAGGGATACGCAGTATTTT.

This clonotype was detected ten times or more. The CDR3 nucleotides are TGTGCCAGCAGCCAAACAGGGCGGTACGAGCAGTACTTC. Translated: CASSQTGRYEQYF. The V gene is TRBV14, the J gene TRBJ2-7; the D gene is possibly TRBD1 (6 bases). Per the germline V gene, CDR1 is SGHDN and CDR2 is FVKESK. The CDR3 has 13 residues. Trimming shortened V by 2 bases and J by 4 bases, and 9 bases separated the two germline ends.

This sequence joins TRBV9 and TRBJ2-5; TRBD1 matches 8 bases. This CDR3 is 15 amino acids long. The V segment lost 4 bases and the J segment 5 bases; nucleotides outside the gene matches: 10. Germline V CDR1 and CDR2: SGDLS, YYNGEE. The CDR3 region has the DNA TGTGCCAGCAGCCCACCAGGGACAGGCTGGGAGACCCAGTACTTC. Its translation is CASSPPGTGWETQYF.

This rearrangement joins TRBV5-1 to TRBJ2-7; 9 positions agree with TRBD1. V was clipped by 2 bases and J by 3 bases; unmatched bases: 3. CDR3 length equals 14 residues. The germline CDR1 and CDR2 sequences are SGHRS and YFSETQ. The CDR3 sequence: CASSFDRGGYEQYF. The CDR3 DNA is TGCGCCAGCAGCTTCGACAGGGGGGGCTACGAGCAGTACTTC.

This clonotype was observed a handful of times. The rearrangement links TRBV2 to TRBJ2-6; 9 bases are a match to TRBD1. The V gene end was trimmed by 8 bases and the J gene end by 1 base; junction bases not matched to a gene: 3. The CDR3 contains 15 residues. The germline gives CDR1 SNHLY, CDR2 FYNNEI. The CDR3 here is CASQQGASGANVLTF. The CDR3 DNA reads as TGTGCCAGCCAACAGGGGGCATCTGGGGCCAACGTCCTGACTTTC. Supplemented by reference TRBV2 and TRBJ2-6, the full variable domain reads EPEVTQTPSHQVTQMGQEVILRCVPISNHLYFYWYRQILGQKVEFLVSFYNNEISEKSEIFDDQFSVERPDGSNFTLKIRSTKLEDSAMYFCASQQGASGANVLTFGAGSRLTVL.

In regard to this clonotype: This may come from a read error, since a much larger clone is one base off. V gene TRBV20-1 combines with J gene TRBJ2-3, with 14 bases identical to TRBD2. This CDR3 spans 14 amino acids. Germline CDR1 and CDR2: DFQATT and SNEGSKA (reference sequence). The CDR3 reads CSTRLAGGADTQYF. The CDR3 DNA follows: TGCAGTACTAGACTAGCGGGAGGGGCAGATACGCAGTATTTT.

In this sample, this clonotype turned up many times. The V call is TRBV7-2, the J call TRBJ2-7, with TRBD2 matching 12 bases. CDR3 length: 15 residues. J gave up 3 bases and V 4 bases, and 4 bases lay outside the gene matches. CDR1 and CDR2 from the germline V gene are SGHTA and FQGNSA. Here the CDR3 DNA reads TGTGCCAGCAGCTCCCGGACTAGCGGGATCTACGAGCAGTACTTC. Its protein is CASSSRTSGIYEQYF.

CDR3 sequence: CASSLTGAGWYAALHF. CDR3 DNA: TGTGCCAGCAGCTTGACTGGTGCCGGCTGGTATGCGGCCCTCCACTTT. This chain links TRBV5-6 with TRBJ1-6; no clear D gene. The CDR3 runs to 16 residues. The V end was cut by 1 base, the J end by 14 bases, with 22 bases between. Germline assignment: CDR1 SGHDT and CDR2 YYEEEE.

This chain links TRBV5-1 with TRBJ2-7, with D perhaps being TRBD1 or TRBD2 (5 bases each). V dropped 3 bases and J dropped 3 bases, with 10 bases sitting between them. Germline V gene sequence: CDR1 SGHRS, CDR2 YFSETQ. The CDR3 contains 13 residues. CDR3 sequence reads: CASSSEDNYEQYF. The CDR3 region has the DNA TGCGCCAGCAGCTCGGAGGACAACTACGAGCAGTACTTC.

The chain couples TRBV20-1 to TRBJ2-4; 11 bases align to TRBD2. Germline loops: CDR1 DFQATT, CDR2 SNEGSKA (reference sequence). Trimming at V came to 6 bases and at J to 13 bases, leaving 23 bases not matched to a gene. The CDR3 length is 17 residues. CDR3 loop: CSALGLAGGIGRNEQYF. CDR3 nucleotide sequence: TGCAGTGCCCTCGGGCTAGCGGGAGGAATCGGTCGCAATGAGCAGTACTTC.

In the case of this clonotype: Since a much larger clone is just one base distant, this may be a read error. The CDR3 end shows no conserved phenylalanine or tryptophan, and so a read error is likely. The chain links TRBV15 to TRBJ2-1, with D possibly TRBD2 on 5 matching bases. V lost 6 bases, J lost 1 base, and 7 bases lay in between. The CDR3 extends over 13 amino acids. Germline V gives CDR1 LNHNV, CDR2 YYDKDF (reference sequence). The CDR3 DNA follows: TGTGCCACCAGACGGGATTCCTACAATGAGCAGTTCTGC. This codes for CATRRDSYNEQFC.

At least ten counts were recorded for this clonotype. The V and J genes are TRBV12-3 or TRBV12-4 and TRBJ2-3, with D possibly TRBD1 on 8 matching bases. This CDR3 has 14 residues. V was clipped by 6 bases and J by 4 bases, with 14 bases between them. The CDR3, as DNA: TGTGCCAGCAGCTTAACAGGGGGGGCAGATACGCAGTATTTT. It encodes CASSLTGGADTQYF.

This clonotype showed up just once. A much larger clone sits a single nucleotide away, making a read error possible. This chain uses TRBV20-1 with TRBJ2-7, with D hard to call. The CDR3 sequence is 14 residues long. V dropped 2 bases and J dropped 3 bases, with 14 bases sitting between them. Germline V gene data show CDR1 as DFQATT and CDR2 as SNEGSKA (reference sequence). The CDR3 region has the DNA TGCAGTGCTAGACGTGACTGGGGTTTCTACGAGCAGTACTTC. This gives the protein CSARRDWGFYEQYF.

This clonotype was observed a handful of times. The rearrangement joins TRBV6-1 to TRBJ2-6; weak D call: TRBD1 (5 bases). The CDR3 has 14 amino acids. Looked up from germline, CDR1 is MNHNS and CDR2 is SASEGT. V was shortened by 7 bases and J by 0 bases, with 7 bases between the two germline ends. The DNA of the CDR3 is TGTGCCAGCATGGACATCTCTGGGGCCAACGTCCTGACTTTC. It is translated as CASMDISGANVLTF.

This clonotype occurred many times. The chain uses TRBV9 and TRBJ2-7; 9 nucleotides agree with TRBD1. The length of the CDR3 is 14 residues. In germline, CDR1 is SGDLS, CDR2 YYNGEE. The ends lost 7 bases at V and 5 bases at J; junction bases unmatched: 10. DNA of the CDR3: TGTGCCAGCCTAGCTCGGGACAGGGACCACGAGCAGTACTTC. Translated: CASLARDRDHEQYF.

This clonotype was observed at least ten times. The chain is built from TRBV29-1 and TRBJ2-3; D not resolved. This CDR3 is built from 9 residues. Trimming pared 5 bases from V and 8 bases from J, leaving 5 bases between. Germline V gene sequence: CDR1 SQVTM, CDR2 ANQGSEA. The CDR3 nucleotides are TGCAGCGTTCCCGGTACGCAGTATTTT. This encodes CSVPGTQYF.

There are a few counts of this clonotype. The chain couples TRBV7-4 to TRBJ2-2; weak D call: TRBD1 (6 bases). The CDR3 contains 15 residues. Germline V CDR1 and CDR2: SGHVT, SQSDAQ. Trimming removed 3 bases at V and 7 bases at J, with 15 bases between. The CDR3 DNA is TGTGCCAGCAGCTTCGACAGGACGTGGGTCGGGGAGCTGTTTTTT. This translates into CASSFDRTWVGELFF.

Many counts were recorded for this clonotype. This chain connects TRBV20-1 to TRBJ2-7; possibly TRBD1 for D (8 bases). Germline lookup yields CDR1 DFQATT and CDR2 SNEGSKA (reference sequence). CDR3 size: 13 residues. Trimming pared 6 bases from V and 4 bases from J, leaving 16 bases between. CDR3 residues: CSARTGRGYEQYF. For the CDR3, the DNA is TGCAGTGCGCGGACAGGGAGGGGATACGAGCAGTACTTC.

This clonotype was picked up many times. The V call is TRBV6-1, the J call TRBJ2-6; D uncertain. Trimming removed 2 bases at V and 1 base at J, with 6 bases between. CDR3 size: 15 residues. Germline CDR1 and CDR2: MNHNS and SASEGT. This CDR3 is CASSESTSGANVLTF. CDR3 sequence (DNA): TGTGCCAGCAGTGAATCGACTTCTGGGGCCAACGTCCTGACTTTC.

Regarding this clonotype: A read error may explain this, as a much larger clone is one base away. V gene TRBV28 combines with J gene TRBJ2-4; weak D call: TRBD1 (6 bases). The J call may not be correct, given that the DNA end is closer to TRBJ2-7. In germline, CDR1 is MDHEN, CDR2 SYDVKM. This CDR3 contains 14 residues. The CDR3 loop is CVSSLLTGINEQYF. The CDR3 DNA sequence: TGTGTCAGCAGTTTATTAACAGGGATCAACGAGCAGTACTTC.

The chain couples TRBV21-1 to TRBJ1-1. TRBV21-1 corresponds to a pseudogene. The CDR3 extends over 10 amino acids. The CDR3 protein is CASIPTEAFF. In DNA form, the CDR3 reads TGTGCCAGCATCCCAACTGAAGCTTTCTTT.

This clonotype was seen at least ten times. The V call is TRBV20-1, the J call TRBJ2-7; the D gene is possibly TRBD1 (5 bases). Between the trimmed V and J ends, which lost 0 bases and 5 bases, there was a span of 17 bases. The V gene's germline CDR1 is DFQATT and CDR2 SNEGSKA (reference sequence). The CDR3 length is 15 residues. CDR3 nucleotides: TGCAGTGCTAGAGATGTCAGCCAGGGTATCAACGAGCAGTACTTC. Translation gives CSARDVSQGINEQYF.

This clonotype has more than one count but fewer than ten. The genes are TRBV12-3 or TRBV12-4 and TRBJ1-2; 7 nucleotides line up with TRBD1. This CDR3 contains 15 residues. V was pared by 7 bases and J by 0 bases, with 8 bases of the junction left unmatched. CDR3: CASTLSGTANYGYTF. The CDR3 nucleotides read TGTGCCAGCACCCTCTCCGGGACAGCTAACTATGGCTACACCTTC.

The sample holds a few counts of this clonotype. This chain joins TRBV15 and TRBJ2-7, with D possibly matching TRBD2 (5 bases). The V end was cut by 0 bases, the J end by 2 bases, with 14 bases between. The CDR3 length is 16 residues. Germline loops: CDR1 LNHNV, CDR2 YYDKDF (reference sequence). The CDR3 nucleotides read TGTGCCACCAGCAGAGATACTGGGAAGGGAGCCTACGAGCAGTACTTC. This translates into CATSRDTGKGAYEQYF.

This clonotype turned up a few times. The V and J genes are TRBV11-2 and TRBJ2-3; D unclear. V was cut by 1 base and J by 2 bases, with 10 bases left in between. Germline V lookup: CDR1 SGHAT, CDR2 FQNNGV. The CDR3 consists of 15 residues. The CDR3 DNA follows: TGTGCCAGCAGCTTAGTTTTACAGAACACAGATACGCAGTATTTT. It codes for CASSLVLQNTDTQYF.

CDR3 amino acids: CSPEEGAGTQYF. In nucleotides, the CDR3 is TGCAGTCCCGAGGAAGGCGCAGGGACCCAGTACTTC. The chain links TRBV20-1 to TRBJ2-5; D is ambiguous. With 8 bases removed from V and 7 bases from J, the gap between germline ends came to 17 bases. Per the germline V gene, CDR1 is DFQATT and CDR2 is SNEGSKA (reference sequence). The CDR3 is 12 amino acids.

This chain uses TRBV29-1 with TRBJ1-1; D may be TRBD1 (5 bases). V was clipped by 7 bases and J by 1 base, with 13 bases between them. CDR3 length equals 13 residues. Germline values: CDR1 SQVTM, CDR2 ANQGSEA. CDR3 nucleotides: TGCAGCGGCAACGTCGGACAGAACACTGAAGCTTTCTTT. It is translated as CSGNVGQNTEAFF.

The V and J genes are TRBV20-1 and TRBJ2-3; D ambiguous. V shed 6 bases and J shed 5 bases, with 12 bases lying between them. The CDR3 has 12 residues. Per the germline V gene, CDR1 is DFQATT and CDR2 is SNEGSKA (reference sequence). The CDR3 reads CSARHPGDTQYF. CDR3 coding DNA: TGCAGTGCCCGCCATCCAGGAGATACGCAGTATTTT.

Only a few counts were recorded for this clonotype. The rearrangement joins TRBV25-1 to TRBJ2-1; D might be TRBD2 (5 bases). Per germline, CDR1 MGHDK and CDR2 SYGVNS. This CDR3 contains 13 residues. The ends were cut back, 4 bases at V and 6 bases at J, with 10 bases in the middle. Written as DNA, the CDR3 is TGTGCCAGCAGTGGAGCGGCAGCCAATGAGCAGTTCTTC. It encodes CASSGAAANEQFF.